The next 20 T cell receptor beta chains were all read from a single sample in a study of blood T cell repertoires in COVID-19. Sequencing was performed with immunoSEQ multiplex PCR; in TCRdb, only in-frame clones are kept and a portion is missing. Of hundreds of thousands of clones in the sample, around 86% are singletons; the top ten hold about an eighth. The material sequenced was peripheral blood. These receptors originate from a human donor in a cohort sampled during active COVID-19.

V and J are TRBV2 and TRBJ2-7; a weak D match, TRBD2 (6 bases). In germline, CDR1 is SNHLY, CDR2 FYNNEI. Trimming took 7 bases from V and 0 from J, leaving 16 bases between them. CDR3 length equals 15 residues. The CDR3 loop is CASIRGGISSYEQYF. For the CDR3, the DNA is TGTGCCAGCATCCGAGGCGGGATAAGCTCCTACGAGCAGTACTTC.

The chain links TRBV5-1 to TRBJ2-5; D is possibly TRBD2 (6 bases). This CDR3 comprises 13 residues. Trimming took off 3 bases at V and 4 bases at J, with 10 bases between the two ends. Germline V gives CDR1 SGHRS, CDR2 YFSETQ. CDR3: CASSWAGRETQYF. CDR3 in DNA: TGCGCCAGCAGCTGGGCGGGAAGAGAGACCCAGTACTTC. Full variable domain (remainder filled in from reference TRBV5-1 and TRBJ2-5): KAGVTQTPRYLIKTRGQQVTLSCSPISGHRSVSWYQQTPGQGLQFLFEYFSETQRNKGNFPGRFSGRQFSNSRSEMNVSTLELGDSALYLCASSWAGRETQYFGPGTRLLVL.

This sequence joins TRBV11-3 and TRBJ1-3; no definite D call. V was cut by 1 base and J by 7 bases, with 14 bases left in between. CDR1 is SGHNT, CDR2 YENEEA, per germline. This CDR3 has 15 amino acids. CDR3 bases: TGTGCCAGCAGCTTAGGACTCGATTCTTCGAACACCATATATTTT. Translating gives CASSLGLDSSNTIYF.

The chain joins TRBV12-3 or TRBV12-4 to TRBJ2-7; 11 nucleotides line up with TRBD2. This CDR3 region has 13 residues. Losses at the gene ends were 10 bases for V and 1 base for J; bases not matched to a gene: 3. The CDR3 region is CATGLAGSYEQYF. The CDR3 coding sequence is TGTGCCACCGGACTAGCGGGTTCCTACGAGCAGTACTTC.

V and J are TRBV3-1 (or the pseudogene TRBV3-2) and TRBJ2-3, with 8 bases identical to TRBD2. Germline V gene lookup returns CDR1 LGHDT and CDR2 YNNKEL (reference sequence). The CDR3 runs 16 residues. J was trimmed by 4 bases and V by 1 base; bases with no gene match: 7. The CDR3 region is CASSQASGSTADTQYF. The DNA for the CDR3 is TGTGCCAGCAGCCAAGCCAGCGGGAGTACGGCAGATACGCAGTATTTT.

The genes are TRBV12-3 or TRBV12-4 and TRBJ2-1; D perhaps matches TRBD2 (5 bases). The CDR3 runs to 12 residues. Trimming took off 6 bases at V and 4 bases at J, with 7 bases between the two ends. This CDR3 is CASRDWYNEQFF. Here the CDR3 DNA reads TGTGCCAGCAGGGACTGGTACAATGAGCAGTTCTTC.

The rearrangement links TRBV27 to TRBJ2-2, with D hard to call. CDR1 and CDR2 (germline): MNHEY, SMNVEV (reference sequence). The CDR3 is 17 residues long. The V gene lost 2 bases and the J gene lost 0 bases, with 13 bases spanning the gap. This CDR3 is CASSLRWPLSNTGELFF. The CDR3 nucleotides are TGTGCCAGCAGTTTAAGATGGCCGTTGTCGAACACCGGGGAGCTGTTTTTT.

V and J are TRBV28 and TRBJ1-2; TRBD1 matches at 7 bases. Germline V gene data show CDR1 as MDHEN and CDR2 as SYDVKM. The CDR3 runs 13 residues. The trim removed 5 bases at V and 2 bases at J, leaving 2 bases unmatched. The CDR3 DNA sequence: TGTGCCAGCAGTCGACAGGGCAACTATGGCTACACCTTC. Its protein is CASSRQGNYGYTF.

The chain is built from TRBV18 and TRBJ2-7, with TRBD2 matching 11 bases. Germline lookup yields CDR1 KGHSH and CDR2 LQKENI. The CDR3 has 15 residues. The V gene end was trimmed by 2 bases and the J gene end by 3 bases; junction bases not matched to a gene: 3. CDR3 sequence reads: CASSPTSGSYYEQYF. The CDR3 DNA follows: TGTGCCAGCTCACCAACTAGCGGGAGTTACTACGAGCAGTACTTC. Full variable domain (outside the CDR3, taken from reference TRBV18 and TRBJ2-7): NAGVMQNPRHLVRRRGQEARLRCSPMKGHSHVYWYRQLPEEGLKFMVYLQKENIIDESGMPKERFSAEFPKEGPSILRIQQVVRGDSAAYFCASSPTSGSYYEQYFGPGTRLTVT.

In this sample, this clone turned up once. The chain recombines TRBV10-1 with TRBJ2-5; 9 nucleotides align to TRBD1. The V gene's germline CDR1 is WNHNN and CDR2 SYGVQD (reference sequence). The V segment lost 7 bases and the J segment 5 bases; nucleotides outside the gene matches: 14. The CDR3 totals 16 residues. The CDR3 DNA follows: TGCGCCAGCAACGGCAGCGACAGGGGGTGGGCGGAGACCCAGTACTTC. Amino acids: CASNGSDRGWAETQYF.

The chain recombines TRBV2 with TRBJ1-2; D is uncertain. Trimming stripped 1 base from V and 4 bases from J, with 7 bases between. The CDR3 sequence is 13 residues long. Germline CDR1 reads SNHLY; CDR2 reads FYNNEI. The CDR3 loop is CASSEGAIYGYTF. CDR3 nucleotides: TGTGCCAGCAGTGAAGGGGCAATCTATGGCTACACCTTC. Based on the CDR3 plus reference TRBV2 and TRBJ1-2, the full variable domain is EPEVTQTPSHQVTQMGQEVILRCVPISNHLYFYWYRQILGQKVEFLVSFYNNEISEKSEIFDDQFSVERPDGSNFTLKIRSTKLEDSAMYFCASSEGAIYGYTFGSGTRLTVV.

This chain uses TRBV5-1 with TRBJ2-5; 8 bases match TRBD1. The CDR3 runs to 15 residues. Germline lookup yields CDR1 SGHRS and CDR2 YFSETQ. J lost 1 base, V lost 0 bases, and 2 bases had no gene match. Written as DNA, the CDR3 is TGCGCCAGCAGCTTGGGGACAGGGCGCCAAGAGACCCAGTACTTC. Its protein is CASSLGTGRQETQYF.

The V and J genes are TRBV11-2 and TRBJ1-1; weak D call: TRBD1 (6 bases). Per the germline V gene, CDR1 is SGHAT and CDR2 is FQNNGV. The CDR3 contains 14 residues. Trimming shortened V by 4 bases and J by 4 bases, and 13 bases separated the two germline ends. The CDR3: CASSSQGSVTEAFF. The CDR3 bases are TGTGCCAGCAGCTCACAGGGCTCGGTCACTGAAGCTTTCTTT. The full variable domain, with the rest looked up from reference TRBV11-2 and TRBJ1-1, is EAGVAQSPRYKIIEKRQSVAFWCNPISGHATLYWYQQILGQGPKLLIQFQNNGVVDDSQLPKDRFSAERLKGVDSTLKIQPAKLEDSAVYLCASSSQGSVTEAFFGQGTRLTVV.

The genes are TRBV5-6 and TRBJ2-5; no clear D. The CDR3 has 15 residues. Germline V CDR1 and CDR2: SGHDT, YYEEEE. The germline V and J ends were trimmed by 2 bases and 5 bases, with 16 bases remaining between them. The CDR3 DNA sequence: TGTGCCAGCAGCTTACCGGGTGTTCCAGACGAGACCCAGTACTTC. Protein sequence: CASSLPGVPDETQYF.

This clone has a single count. The chain uses TRBV25-1 and TRBJ2-1; 9 bases agree with TRBD2. Trimming took 7 bases from V and 6 from J; bases not matched to a gene: 16. The CDR3 runs 17 residues. Germline loops: CDR1 MGHDK, CDR2 SYGVNS. CDR3 nucleotides: TGTGCCAGCACCCCGGGGGTGCGACTAGCGGAAGCCAATGAGCAGTTCTTC. It translates to CASTPGVRLAEANEQFF.

This sequence joins TRBV6-5 and TRBJ2-1, with no clear D. This CDR3 contains 15 residues. The germline V gene encodes CDR1 MNHEY and CDR2 SVGAGI. V was shortened by 2 bases and J by 1 base, with 9 bases between the two germline ends. CDR3 protein: CASSYGAESYNEQFF. CDR3 sequence (DNA): TGTGCCAGCAGTTACGGCGCGGAGTCCTACAATGAGCAGTTCTTC.

The V and J genes are TRBV5-6 and TRBJ2-5, with TRBD1 as a possible D gene (6 bases). CDR3 length: 14 residues. V was pared by 1 base and J by 5 bases, with 12 bases between. The V gene's germline CDR1 is SGHDT and CDR2 YYEEEE. In DNA, the CDR3 is TGTGCCAGCAGCTTGAACAGGGCGGCGGAGACCCAGTACTTC. It yields the protein CASSLNRAAETQYF. The full variable domain, rest sourced from reference TRBV5-6 and TRBJ2-5, is DAGVTQSPTHLIKTRGQQVTLRCSPKSGHDTVSWYQQALGQGPQFIFQYYEEEERQRGNFPDRFSGHQFPNYSSELNVNALLLGDSALYLCASSLNRAAETQYFGPGTRLLVL.

The CDR3 is CASSYSGGNEKLFF. The CDR3, as DNA: TGTGCCAGCAGCTACAGCGGTGGAAATGAAAAACTGTTTTTT. The V gene is TRBV11-2, the J gene TRBJ1-4; D ambiguous. V lost 4 bases and J 5 bases, leaving 11 bases between the germline ends. Germline CDR1 and CDR2: SGHAT and FQNNGV. This CDR3 is 14 amino acids long.

The chain joins TRBV3-1 (or the pseudogene TRBV3-2) to TRBJ1-5, with D perhaps TRBD1 (6 bases). Germline V gene data show CDR1 as LGHDT and CDR2 as YNNKEL (reference sequence). This CDR3 region has 14 residues. V was shortened by 3 bases and J by 6 bases, with 12 bases between the two germline ends. As DNA, the CDR3 is TGTGCCAGCAGCCAGGGACACAGGCCTCAGCCCCAGCATTTT. Translation gives CASSQGHRPQPQHF.

V usage is TRBV11-3 and J usage is TRBJ2-3; 8 positions agree with TRBD2. V lost 5 bases and J lost 4; bases outside the gene matches: 2. CDR3 length: 13 residues. Germline V gives CDR1 SGHNT, CDR2 YENEEA. The CDR3, as DNA: TGTGCCAGCAGCCAGACTAGCGCAGATACGCAGTATTTT. Its translation: CASSQTSADTQYF.